This T cell receptor beta chain stems from a study of T cells after yellow fever vaccination. V dropped 4 bases and J dropped 0 bases, with 13 bases sitting between them. The length of the CDR3 is 15 residues. CDR1 SEHNR and CDR2 FQNEAQ come from the germline V gene (reference sequence). MiXCR, run by TCRdb on the 5' RACE reads, gives a single entry per CDR3 protein. The sample holds tens of thousands of distinct CDR3 sequences, roughly 7% seen once. This clonotype was found a few times. The sequence came from a man aged 18 to 35 who received the YFV17D yellow fever vaccine. Sequenced material: CD8+ T cells sorted from PBMCs, taken 10 days after the first yellow fever vaccination. The chain combines TRBV7-9 with TRBJ2-7, with D possibly matching TRBD1 (6 bases). In nucleotides, the CDR3 is TGTGCCAGCAGCTCAGACAGGTCGATCTCCTACGAGCAGTACGTC. Amino acid sequence: CASSSDRSISYEQYV.